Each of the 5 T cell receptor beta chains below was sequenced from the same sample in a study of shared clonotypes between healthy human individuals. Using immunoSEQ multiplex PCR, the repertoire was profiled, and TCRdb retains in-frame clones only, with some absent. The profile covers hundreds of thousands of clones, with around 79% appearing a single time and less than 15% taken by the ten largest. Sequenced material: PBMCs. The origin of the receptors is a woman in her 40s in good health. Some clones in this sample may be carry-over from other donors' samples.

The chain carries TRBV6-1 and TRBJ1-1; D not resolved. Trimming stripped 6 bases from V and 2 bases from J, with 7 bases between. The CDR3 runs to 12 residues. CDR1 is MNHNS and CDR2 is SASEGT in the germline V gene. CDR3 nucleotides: TGTGCCAGCAGCTTAAGAAACACTGAAGCTTTCTTT. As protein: CASSLRNTEAFF.

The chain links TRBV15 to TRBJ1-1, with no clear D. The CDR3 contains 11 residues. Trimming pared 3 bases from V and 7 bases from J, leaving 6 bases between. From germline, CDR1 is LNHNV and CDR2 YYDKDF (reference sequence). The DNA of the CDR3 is TGTGCCACCAGCAGGGGAGATGAAGCTTTCTTT. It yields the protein CATSRGDEAFF.

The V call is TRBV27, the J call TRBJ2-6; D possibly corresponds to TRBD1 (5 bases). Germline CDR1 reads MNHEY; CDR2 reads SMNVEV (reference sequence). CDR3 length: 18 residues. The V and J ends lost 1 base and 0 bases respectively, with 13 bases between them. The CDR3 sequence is CASSLFSTGTSGANVLTF. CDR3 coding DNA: TGTGCCAGCAGTTTATTCTCTACAGGTACCTCTGGGGCCAACGTCCTGACTTTC.

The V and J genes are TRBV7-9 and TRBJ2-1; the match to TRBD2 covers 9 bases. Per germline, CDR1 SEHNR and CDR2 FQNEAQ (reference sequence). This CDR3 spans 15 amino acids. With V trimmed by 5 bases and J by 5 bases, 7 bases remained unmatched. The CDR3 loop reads CASSHRTSADNEQFF. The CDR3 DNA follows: TGTGCCAGCAGCCACCGGACTAGCGCCGACAATGAGCAGTTCTTC.

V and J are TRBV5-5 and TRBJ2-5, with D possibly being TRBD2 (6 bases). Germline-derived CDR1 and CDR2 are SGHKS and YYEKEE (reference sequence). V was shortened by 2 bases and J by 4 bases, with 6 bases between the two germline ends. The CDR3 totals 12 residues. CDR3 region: CASSFGGETQYF. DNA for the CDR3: TGTGCCAGCAGCTTCGGGGGAGAGACCCAGTACTTC.